These T cell receptor beta chains were read from a single sample in a study of OX40 agonist ivuxolimab in advanced cancers. The repertoire was sequenced with immunoSEQ multiplex PCR; TCRdb's copy has only in-frame clones and lacks some. The sample carries approximately 39,000 clones, approximately 90% recorded once. Here the sequenced sample was CD4+ or CD8+ T cells sorted from blood, taken in a trial of the OX40 agonist ivuxolimab. The receptors originated from an adult with an advanced solid tumor such as melanoma, head and neck, liver or kidney cancer. Both conserved end residues are part of each CDR3. Each record gives: CDR3 protein, CDR3 DNA, V gene, clone size, D gene, J gene. A D gene is named only where the DNA matches it firmly. Not every row has a clone size; where given, it reads once, few, many or a size class.

cdr3_aa: CAVRDRESYGYTF
cdr3_nt: TGTGCCGTCCGGGACAGGGAGAGCTATGGCTACACCTTC
v_call: TRBV6-1
clone_size: -
d_call: TRBD1
j_call: TRBJ1-2

cdr3_aa: CAIRGDRFTYGYTF
cdr3_nt: TGTGCCATCAGGGGAGACAGGTTTACCTATGGCTACACCTTC
v_call: TRBV10-3
clone_size: -
d_call: -
j_call: TRBJ1-2

cdr3_aa: CASSLDRGNTGELFF
cdr3_nt: TGTGCCAGCAGCTTGGATAGGGGAAACACCGGGGAGCTGTTTTTT
v_call: TRBV5-6
clone_size: -
d_call: -
j_call: TRBJ2-2

cdr3_aa: CASSYSGAHEKLFF
cdr3_nt: TGTGCCAGCAGTTACTCTGGGGCTCACGAAAAACTGTTTTTT
v_call: TRBV6-5
clone_size: -
d_call: -
j_call: TRBJ1-4

cdr3_aa: CATREIYEQYF
cdr3_nt: TGTGCCACCAGGGAAATCTACGAGCAGTACTTC
v_call: TRBV7-9
clone_size: few
d_call: -
j_call: TRBJ2-7

cdr3_aa: CASSSSGGAIGELFF
cdr3_nt: TGCGCCAGCAGTTCCAGCGGGGGGGCCATCGGGGAGCTGTTTTTT
v_call: TRBV4-3
clone_size: -
d_call: TRBD2
j_call: TRBJ2-2

cdr3_aa: CASPLRDRGLEEQYF
cdr3_nt: TGTGCCAGCCCCCTCCGGGACAGGGGTCTTGAGGAGCAGTACTTC
v_call: TRBV6-4
clone_size: -
d_call: TRBD1
j_call: TRBJ2-7

cdr3_aa: CASSLGLGERTGELFF
cdr3_nt: TGTGCCAGCAGCTTGGGGCTGGGGGAACGGACCGGGGAGCTGTTTTTT
v_call: TRBV5-4
clone_size: -
d_call: -
j_call: TRBJ2-2

cdr3_aa: CASSRTSGGRETQYF
cdr3_nt: TGTGCCAGCAGTCGGACTAGCGGGGGGCGAGAGACCCAGTACTTC
v_call: TRBV6-5
clone_size: -
d_call: TRBD2
j_call: TRBJ2-5

cdr3_aa: CASSESSHSGEQYF
cdr3_nt: TGCGCCAGCAGTGAGTCCTCCCACTCGGGCGAGCAGTACTTC
v_call: TRBV10-1
clone_size: -
d_call: -
j_call: TRBJ2-7

cdr3_aa: CASSQLSVYEQYF
cdr3_nt: TGTGCCAGCAGCCAACTTTCTGTCTACGAGCAGTACTTC
v_call: TRBV14
clone_size: -
d_call: -
j_call: TRBJ2-7

cdr3_aa: CASSYFGANYGYTF
cdr3_nt: TGTGCCAGCAGTTACTTTGGGGCCAACTATGGCTACACCTTC
v_call: TRBV6-5
clone_size: -
d_call: -
j_call: TRBJ1-2

cdr3_aa: CASKRSGQGTYEQYF
cdr3_nt: TGTGCCAGCAAAAGGTCGGGGCAGGGGACCTACGAGCAGTACTTC
v_call: TRBV7-9
clone_size: -
d_call: -
j_call: TRBJ2-7

cdr3_aa: CASSMPGGGNTIYF
cdr3_nt: TGTGCCAGTAGTATGCCCGGGGGCGGAAACACCATATATTTT
v_call: TRBV19
clone_size: -
d_call: -
j_call: TRBJ1-3

cdr3_aa: CAISESGALAEQFF
cdr3_nt: TGTGCCATCAGTGAGTCGGGGGCCCTAGCGGAGCAGTTCTTC
v_call: TRBV10-3
clone_size: -
d_call: -
j_call: TRBJ2-1

cdr3_aa: CASSAGQGNEKLFF
cdr3_nt: TGTGCCAGCAGCGCGGGACAGGGGAATGAAAAACTGTTTTTT
v_call: TRBV9
clone_size: -
d_call: TRBD1
j_call: TRBJ1-4

cdr3_aa: CASSDAQRGSYNEQFF
cdr3_nt: TGTGCCAGCAGTGATGCGCAAAGGGGATCCTACAATGAGCAGTTCTTC
v_call: TRBV6-1
clone_size: once
d_call: -
j_call: TRBJ2-1

cdr3_aa: CASSSGLNSGNTIYF
cdr3_nt: TGTGCCAGCAGCTCCGGACTGAACTCTGGAAACACCATATATTTT
v_call: TRBV7-8
clone_size: -
d_call: -
j_call: TRBJ1-3

cdr3_aa: CASSQPTRSSYNEQFF
cdr3_nt: TGCGCCAGCAGCCAGCCGACCCGTAGCTCCTACAATGAGCAGTTCTTC
v_call: TRBV4-3
clone_size: -
d_call: -
j_call: TRBJ2-1

cdr3_aa: CASSPAWTVNQPQHF
cdr3_nt: TGCGCCAGCAGCCCCGCCTGGACAGTCAATCAGCCCCAGCATTTT
v_call: TRBV4-1
clone_size: -
d_call: -
j_call: TRBJ1-5

cdr3_aa: CAWSGDSSVRTGELFF
cdr3_nt: TGTGCCTGGAGTGGGGACTCCTCGGTTCGTACCGGGGAGCTGTTTTTT
v_call: TRBV30
clone_size: -
d_call: -
j_call: TRBJ2-2

cdr3_aa: CASKLSRNYGYTF
cdr3_nt: TGTGCCAGCAAACTGTCCCGGAACTATGGCTACACCTTC
v_call: TRBV6-5
clone_size: -
d_call: -
j_call: TRBJ1-2

cdr3_aa: CASRPEPSSYNEQFF
cdr3_nt: TGCGCCAGCAGACCGGAACCGAGCTCCTACAATGAGCAGTTCTTC
v_call: TRBV4-1
clone_size: few
d_call: -
j_call: TRBJ2-1

cdr3_aa: CASSVVETDTQYF
cdr3_nt: TGTGCCAGCAGCGTAGTTGAGACAGATACGCAGTATTTT
v_call: TRBV9
clone_size: -
d_call: -
j_call: TRBJ2-3

cdr3_aa: CASTMMAGTEAFF
cdr3_nt: TGTGCCAGCACTATGATGGCGGGCACTGAAGCTTTCTTT
v_call: TRBV6-5
clone_size: -
d_call: -
j_call: TRBJ1-1

cdr3_aa: CASSLDQWGNPKNTEAFF
cdr3_nt: TGTGCCAGCAGCTTAGATCAATGGGGGAACCCCAAAAACACTGAAGCTTTCTTT
v_call: TRBV11-2
clone_size: -
d_call: -
j_call: TRBJ1-1

cdr3_aa: CASRGLAENTGELFF
cdr3_nt: TGTGCCAGCAGGGGACTAGCGGAGAACACCGGGGAGCTGTTTTTT
v_call: TRBV28
clone_size: -
d_call: TRBD2
j_call: TRBJ2-2

cdr3_aa: CASSTGQRNTEAFF
cdr3_nt: TGTGCCAGCAGCACAGGGCAGCGGAACACTGAAGCTTTCTTT
v_call: TRBV6-5
clone_size: -
d_call: -
j_call: TRBJ1-1

cdr3_aa: CASSPGGRGYEQYF
cdr3_nt: TGTGCCAGCAGCCCCGGGGGACGGGGCTACGAGCAGTACTTC
v_call: TRBV9
clone_size: once
d_call: -
j_call: TRBJ2-7

cdr3_aa: CASSLLASGFQFAFF
cdr3_nt: TGTGCCAGCAGCTTATTAGCATCGGGGTTCCAATTCGCTTTCTTT
v_call: TRBV28
clone_size: -
d_call: -
j_call: TRBJ1-1

cdr3_aa: CASSTIWEQGELFF
cdr3_nt: TGTGCCAGTAGTACCATTTGGGAACAAGGGGAGCTGTTTTTT
v_call: TRBV19
clone_size: -
d_call: -
j_call: TRBJ2-2

cdr3_aa: CASSSWDSPDTGELFF
cdr3_nt: TGTGCCAGCAGCTCCTGGGACTCCCCCGACACCGGGGAGCTGTTTTTT
v_call: TRBV7-2
clone_size: -
d_call: -
j_call: TRBJ2-2

cdr3_aa: CASRIVGELFF
cdr3_nt: TGTGCCAGTAGAATTGTGGGGGAGCTGTTTTTT
v_call: TRBV25-1
clone_size: -
d_call: -
j_call: TRBJ2-2

cdr3_aa: CASSHHRTDEAFF
cdr3_nt: TGTGCCAGCAGCCATCATCGGACAGATGAAGCTTTCTTT
v_call: TRBV4-2
clone_size: once
d_call: -
j_call: TRBJ1-1

cdr3_aa: CASSQDRAGYQNIQYF
cdr3_nt: TGCGCCAGCAGCCAAGATCGGGCGGGGTACCAAAACATTCAGTACTTC
v_call: TRBV4-3
clone_size: -
d_call: -
j_call: TRBJ2-4